The text below deals with one T cell receptor (beta chain). This specimen belongs to a study of control samples from healthy donors and cancer patients. Produced via immunoSEQ multiplex PCR; TCRdb's table is partial and in-frame only. The table lists under 100,000 clones, roughly 93% of them singletons. With V trimmed by 6 bases and J by 7 bases, 7 bases remained unmatched. Per the germline V gene, CDR1 is SGHRS and CDR2 is YFSETQ. CDR3 length: 14 amino acids. The receptor's source is a woman aged 30 to 39 in good health. The sequencing sample was made of blood. The genes are TRBV5-1 and TRBJ1-4; the match to TRBD1 covers 9 bases. The CDR3 sequence: CASKDTGGGEKLFF. The CDR3 nucleotides are TGCGCCAGCAAAGATACAGGGGGCGGTGAAAAACTGTTTTTT.